Here is one T cell receptor (beta chain) with its context. Its target antigen remains unknown. Base quality data are lacking; no much larger clone is found one base away. The sample comes from a study of blood T cell repertoires in COVID-19 (dated by TCRdb to the early 2020s). General notes on the study: The collaborator samples originated in the United States, Italy and Spain and spanned the acute and convalescent phases of COVID-19. The prospective study material was composed of cDNA or gDNA derived from T cells, B-cell-depleted T cells, or PBMCs. Deeply sampled blood TCRbeta repertoires from subjects exposed to, actively infected with, or recovered from COVID-19 were included in the dataset. The repertoires were made available in a free public database intended to serve as a resource for research on the immune response to SARS-CoV-2. The samples were drawn from two sources: the first 160 participants of the ongoing ImmuneRACE study, and 1,000 to 1,500 subjects contributed by 6 global collaborators. A de-identified subject ID, COVID-19 status, age in years and sex were almost always included in the sample metadata. Where available, HLA class I and class II types were taken from metadata supplied by the sample provider and were not determined by assay-based typing. Study-wide conclusions, independent of this receptor: Clinical and demographic metadata were provided uncurated, with the amount varying by source and participant.

V loses 0 bases of germline sequence and J loses 3 bases, and the interval between the two ends is 17 bases. The cysteine opens and the phenylalanine closes a CDR3 of 18 amino acids. Just CDR3 DNA is preserved here, 54 bases in frame from base 1. The germline V gene sets CDR1 to SGHNT and CDR2 to YENEEA. TCRbeta CDR3 regions were amplified from genomic DNA by means of the immunoSEQ Assay, a bias-controlled multiplex PCR. Processing in the source paper ran as follows. Within the assay, amplification of reference gene primers was used to estimate how many nucleated cells each sample contained. Sequence reads were collapsed and filtered to measure the absolute abundance of every unique TCRbeta CDR3 rearrangement. For each sample, productive Simpson clonality was calculated as the square root of Simpson's diversity index across productive rearrangements. Here the immuneACCESS table is served through TCRdb, limited to in-frame sequences with V and J called. Missing clones are a known gap in these copies; in checked studies unresolved V genes cover under half, and the rest lacks a known reason. D and trimming were read from the DNA, whereas the V and J calls and clone size are those reported in that table. The sample profile shows roughly 230,000 clones; roughly 80% of them were found once. Together, the top ten hold about 8% of the sample.

Collaborating institutions collected whole blood in K2EDTA tubes following their own protocols. Collaborator samples were shipped for TCRbeta analysis as frozen whole blood, isolated PBMCs, or DNA extracted from either sample type. The material sequenced was peripheral blood. This receptor was taken from a woman aged 80 or over with acute or convalescent COVID-19. The chain was built from TRBV11-3 and TRBJ2-2; a tentative D call is TRBD2 (6 bases match). The CDR3 region reads CASSLEGGSRRYTGELFF. Here is the DNA: TGTGCCAGCAGCTTAGAGGGAGGATCCCGGAGGTACACCGGGGAGCTGTTTTTT.